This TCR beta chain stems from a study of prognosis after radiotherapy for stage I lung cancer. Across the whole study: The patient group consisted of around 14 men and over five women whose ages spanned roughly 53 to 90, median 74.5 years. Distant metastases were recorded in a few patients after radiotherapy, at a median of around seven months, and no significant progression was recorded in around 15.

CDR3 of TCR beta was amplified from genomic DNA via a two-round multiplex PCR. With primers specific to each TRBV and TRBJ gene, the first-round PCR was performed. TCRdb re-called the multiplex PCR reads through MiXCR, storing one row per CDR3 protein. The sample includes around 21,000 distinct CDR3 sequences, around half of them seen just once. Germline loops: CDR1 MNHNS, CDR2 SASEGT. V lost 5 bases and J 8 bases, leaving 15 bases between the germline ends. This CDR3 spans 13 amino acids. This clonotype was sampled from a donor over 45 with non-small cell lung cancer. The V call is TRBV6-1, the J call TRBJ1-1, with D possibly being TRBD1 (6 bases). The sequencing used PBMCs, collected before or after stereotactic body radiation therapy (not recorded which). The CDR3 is CASSPRGGSEAFF. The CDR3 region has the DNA TGTGCCAGCAGTCCCAGGGGCGGATCCGAAGCTTTCTTT.